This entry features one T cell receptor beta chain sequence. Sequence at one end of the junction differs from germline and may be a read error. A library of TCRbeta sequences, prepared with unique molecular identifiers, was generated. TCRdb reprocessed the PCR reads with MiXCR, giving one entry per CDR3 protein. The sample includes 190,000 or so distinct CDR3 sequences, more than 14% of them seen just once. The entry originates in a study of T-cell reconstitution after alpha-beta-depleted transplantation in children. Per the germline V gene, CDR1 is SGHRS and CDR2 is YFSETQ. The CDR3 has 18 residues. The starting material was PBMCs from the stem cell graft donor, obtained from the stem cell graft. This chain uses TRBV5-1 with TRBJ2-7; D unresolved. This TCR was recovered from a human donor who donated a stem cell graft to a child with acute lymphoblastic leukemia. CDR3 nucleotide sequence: TGCGCCAGCACCTTGGTCCCCCAGGACCAACAGAGATCCTACGAGCAGTACTTC. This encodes CASTLVPQDQQRSYEQYF.